This T cell receptor beta chain was sequenced in a study of cytomegalovirus exposure and HLA in healthy donors. General study results and limits: Specificity of a few CMV-associated chains for CMV antigens was verified in vitro.

Both 60 Vbeta primers and 13 Jbeta primers went into the PCR. Profiling relied on immunoSEQ multiplex PCR, and the TCRdb table lists in-frame clones only, not all of them. This sample's table reports tens of thousands of clones. To note about this clone: Its antigen remains unidentified.

V was pared by 3 bases and J by 3 bases, with 6 bases between. This CDR3 contains 14 residues. Per the germline V gene, CDR1 is MNHNS and CDR2 is SASEGT. Material for sequencing was PBMCs. This receptor was identified in a middle-aged woman in good health and CMV-seropositive. This chain connects TRBV6-1 to TRBJ2-6, with D tentatively TRBD2 (6 bases). The CDR3 DNA sequence: TGTGCCAGCAGTGAGGGGGGTGGGGCCAACGTCCTGACTTTC. It encodes CASSEGGGANVLTF.